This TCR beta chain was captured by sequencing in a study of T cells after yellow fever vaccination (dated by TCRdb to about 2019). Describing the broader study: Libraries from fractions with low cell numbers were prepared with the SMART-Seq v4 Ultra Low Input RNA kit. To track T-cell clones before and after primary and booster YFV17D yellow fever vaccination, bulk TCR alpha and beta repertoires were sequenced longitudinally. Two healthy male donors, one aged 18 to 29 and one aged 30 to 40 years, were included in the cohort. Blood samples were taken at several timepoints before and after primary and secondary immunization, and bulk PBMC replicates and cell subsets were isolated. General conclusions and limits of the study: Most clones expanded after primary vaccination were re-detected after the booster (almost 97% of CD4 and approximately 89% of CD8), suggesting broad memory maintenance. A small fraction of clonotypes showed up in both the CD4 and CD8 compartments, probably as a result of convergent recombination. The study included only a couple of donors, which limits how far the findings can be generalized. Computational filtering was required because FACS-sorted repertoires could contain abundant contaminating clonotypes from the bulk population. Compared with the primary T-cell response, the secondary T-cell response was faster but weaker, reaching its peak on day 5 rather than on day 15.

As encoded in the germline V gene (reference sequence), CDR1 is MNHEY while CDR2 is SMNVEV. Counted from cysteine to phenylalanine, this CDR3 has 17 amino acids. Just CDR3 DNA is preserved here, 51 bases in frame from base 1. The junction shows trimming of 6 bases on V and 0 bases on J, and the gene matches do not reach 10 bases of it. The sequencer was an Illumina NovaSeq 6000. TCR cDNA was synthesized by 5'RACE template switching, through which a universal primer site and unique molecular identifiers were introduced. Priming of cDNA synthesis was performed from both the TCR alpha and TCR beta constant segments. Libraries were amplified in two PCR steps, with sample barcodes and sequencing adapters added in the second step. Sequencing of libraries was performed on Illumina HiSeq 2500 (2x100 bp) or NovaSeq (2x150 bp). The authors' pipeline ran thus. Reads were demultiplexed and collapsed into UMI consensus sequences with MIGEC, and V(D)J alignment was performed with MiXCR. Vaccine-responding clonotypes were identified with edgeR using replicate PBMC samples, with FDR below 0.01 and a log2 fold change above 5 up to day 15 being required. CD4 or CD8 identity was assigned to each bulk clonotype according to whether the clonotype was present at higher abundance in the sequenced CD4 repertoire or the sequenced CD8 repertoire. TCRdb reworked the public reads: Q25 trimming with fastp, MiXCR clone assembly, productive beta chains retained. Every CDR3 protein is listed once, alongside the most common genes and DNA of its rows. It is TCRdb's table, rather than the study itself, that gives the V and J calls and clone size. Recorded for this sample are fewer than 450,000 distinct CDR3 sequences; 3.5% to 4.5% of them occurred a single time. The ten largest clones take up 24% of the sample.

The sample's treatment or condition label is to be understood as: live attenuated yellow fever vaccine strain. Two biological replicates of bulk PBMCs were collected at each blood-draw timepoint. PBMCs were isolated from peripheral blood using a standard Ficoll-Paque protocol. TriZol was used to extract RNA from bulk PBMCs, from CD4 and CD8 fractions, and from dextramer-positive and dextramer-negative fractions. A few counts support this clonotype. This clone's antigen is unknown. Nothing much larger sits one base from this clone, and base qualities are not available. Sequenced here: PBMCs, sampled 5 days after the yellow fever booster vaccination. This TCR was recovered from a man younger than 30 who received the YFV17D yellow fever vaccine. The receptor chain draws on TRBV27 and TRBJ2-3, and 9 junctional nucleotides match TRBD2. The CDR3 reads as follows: CASRGGLASISTDTQYF. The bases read TGTGCCAGCAGGGGAGGACTAGCGTCGATAAGCACAGATACGCAGTATTTT.